Below, 8 T cell receptor beta chains from the same sample are listed, as sequenced in a study of human T cells and chemical hapten exposure. Time point indicated: patch test 1, 2 weeks after DPC sensitization. Treatment indicated: therapeutic diphenylcyclopropenone sensitization with weekly scalp DPC. TCRdb independently ran MiXCR on the RACE reads; one entry per CDR3 protein. The sample includes 150,000 to 200,000 distinct CDR3 sequences, roughly 15% seen only once; the top ten take 1.7%. The sequencing here drew on whole blood, taken in connection with sensitization to the hapten diphenylcyclopropenone (DPC). The receptors stem from a woman aged 30 to 39 with alopecia areata. Some clones in this sample may be carry-over from other donors' samples.

This clonotype was seen a few times. The chain employs TRBV20-1 and TRBJ1-6; the match to TRBD1 covers 7 bases. CDR3 length: 13 residues. Germline lookup yields CDR1 DFQATT and CDR2 SNEGSKA (reference sequence). J lost 10 bases, V lost 3 bases, and 6 bases had no gene match. DNA for the CDR3: TGCAGTGCTAGGTGGGACAGACTCTCACCCCTCCACTTT. The encoded protein is CSARWDRLSPLHF.

The V gene is TRBV10-2, the J gene TRBJ2-1; 9 bases align to TRBD2. The CDR3 extends over 16 amino acids. Germline loops: CDR1 WSHSY, CDR2 SAAADI. J lost 8 bases, V lost 7 bases, and 15 bases had no gene match. CDR3: CASTAGEASGNYEQFF. CDR3 coding DNA: TGCGCCAGCACCGCGGGCGAGGCTAGCGGGAACTATGAGCAGTTCTTC.

The chain employs TRBV30 and TRBJ2-2, with 10 nucleotides matching TRBD2. Trimming took 3 bases from V and 6 from J; bases not matched to a gene: 4. Germline V CDR1 and CDR2: GTSNPN, SVGIG (reference sequence). The CDR3 is made up of 14 amino acids. The CDR3 nucleotides read TGTGCCTGGAGGGTAGCGGGAGGAGCCGGGGAGCTGTTTTTT. This encodes CAWRVAGGAGELFF. Drawing the rest from reference TRBV30 and TRBJ2-2, the complete variable domain is SQTIHQWPATLVQPVGSPLSLECTVEGTSNPNLYWYRQAAGRGLQLLFYSVGIGQISSEVPQNLSASRPQDRQFILSSKKLLLSDSGFYLCAWRVAGGAGELFFGEGSRLTVL.

In its sample, this clonotype was seen many times. The CDR3 is CASSQGQGLSYEQYF. For the CDR3, the DNA is TGCGCCAGCAGCCAAGGACAGGGGCTATCCTACGAGCAGTACTTC. The V gene is TRBV4-3, the J gene TRBJ2-7; 8 nucleotides line up with TRBD1. The CDR3 sequence is 15 residues long. With 1 base clipped from V and 1 base from J, the junction kept 3 bases outside the gene matches. CDR1 is LGHNA, CDR2 YSLEER, per germline.

This clonotype showed up many times. The chain couples TRBV7-2 to TRBJ2-1, with D tentatively TRBD1 (7 bases). Germline CDR1 and CDR2: SGHTA and FQGNSA. Trimming stripped 1 base from V and 9 bases from J, with 16 bases between. The CDR3 is made up of 15 amino acids. This CDR3 is CASSLVSRRDSEQFF. The CDR3 DNA reads as TGTGCCAGCAGCTTAGTCTCCCGGCGGGACAGTGAGCAGTTCTTC.

This clonotype was seen more than once but under ten times. The rearrangement links TRBV10-3 to TRBJ1-3; a possible D gene is TRBD1 (6 bases). Trimming left V 11 bases short and J 0 bases short, with 11 bases between. This CDR3 spans 13 amino acids. The germline V gene encodes CDR1 ENHRY and CDR2 SYGVKD. This CDR3 is CAARTVSGNTIYF. The CDR3 region has the DNA TGTGCCGCCCGGACAGTCTCTGGAAACACCATATATTTT.

In its sample, this clonotype was seen a few times. The V gene is TRBV29-1, the J gene TRBJ2-7, with 15 bases identical to TRBD2. Per the germline V gene, CDR1 is SQVTM and CDR2 is ANQGSEA. With 6 bases clipped from V and 1 base from J, the junction kept 10 bases outside the gene matches. The CDR3 loop spans 17 amino acids. CDR3 nucleotides: TGCAGCGTGACGGGACTAGCGGGAGGAACCCGGTCCTACGAGCAGTACTTC. Amino acids: CSVTGLAGGTRSYEQYF.

This rearrangement joins TRBV18 to TRBJ1-1; 7 positions match TRBD1. The CDR3 has 14 residues. Germline lookup yields CDR1 KGHSH and CDR2 LQKENI. V was clipped by 3 bases and J by 1 base; unmatched bases: 2. This chain's CDR3 is CASSPGQPNTEAFF. In DNA form, the CDR3 reads TGTGCCAGCTCACCGGGACAGCCGAACACTGAAGCTTTCTTT.